The TCR beta chain under discussion was sequenced for a study of OX40 agonist ivuxolimab in advanced cancers. This clone has just one count. Method: immunoSEQ multiplex PCR; TCRdb's copy keeps in-frame clones and lacks some. This table holds more than 70,000 clones, approximately 84% found once. Trimming cost V 0 bases and J 2 bases, with 12 bases left between them. Germline CDR1 SGHNT, CDR2 YYREEE (reference sequence). This CDR3 region has 16 residues. The input for sequencing was CD4+ or CD8+ T cells sorted from blood, taken in a trial of the OX40 agonist ivuxolimab. The receptor was derived from an adult with an advanced solid tumor such as melanoma, head and neck, liver or kidney cancer. V and J are TRBV5-4 and TRBJ2-1; D is perhaps TRBD1 (7 bases). The CDR3 DNA sequence: TGTGCCAGCAGCTTGGCCGCGGGACAGACCTACAATGAGCAGTTCTTC. Translation: CASSLAAGQTYNEQFF.